The source of this TCR beta chain is a study of molecular identifiers for immune sequencing clone quantification. This clonotype was recorded a few times. Each CDR3 protein is one row after TCRdb ran MiXCR on the PCR reads. The repertoire holds over 550,000 distinct CDR3 sequences, with 25% as singletons. Germline CDR1 SGHNT, CDR2 YENEEA. CDR3 length: 18 residues. V dropped 5 bases and J dropped 4; count of bases not matched to a gene: 14. The TCR originated in a human donor in good health. Some libraries in this study had Jurkat cell RNA spiked in. The chain combines TRBV11-3 with TRBJ1-3, with 10 positions matching TRBD1. Material for sequencing was naive CD8+ T cells from blood, with Jurkat cell RNA spiked in. Regarding subset: FACS-sorted CD8+CD4-CCR7+CD45RA+ naive T cells. CDR3 loop: CASSLHPGQGVSGNTIYF. CDR3 nucleotides: TGTGCCAGCAGCCTGCACCCCGGACAGGGGGTATCGGGAAACACCATATATTTT.